These 25 T cell receptor beta chains were sequenced from one sample in a study of T cell responses to AZD1222 COVID-19 vaccine. Using immunoSEQ multiplex PCR, the repertoire was profiled, and TCRdb retains in-frame clones only, with some absent. The profile shows roughly 120,000 clones, roughly 90% of them singletons. The sample consisted of peripheral blood, taken on day 0 of AZD1222 vaccination. These receptors all stem from an adult in good health.

The chain recombines TRBV4-1 with TRBJ1-1; perhaps TRBD1 as D (5 bases). The length of the CDR3 is 16 residues. The germline CDR1 and CDR2 sequences are MGHRA and YSYEKL. Deletions cut 0 bases from V and 1 base from J, with 12 bases between. For the CDR3, the DNA is TGCGCCAGCAGCCAAGATCGAAGGGGTTGGAACACTGAAGCTTTCTTT. Its protein product is CASSQDRRGWNTEAFF.

This clone was detected once. CDR3 protein: CAWSGTAGQGVRGYTF. CDR3 coding DNA: TGTGCCTGGAGCGGGACGGCGGGACAGGGGGTTCGAGGCTACACCTTC. The V gene is TRBV30, the J gene TRBJ1-2; TRBD1 matches 11 bases. The CDR3 is 16 residues long. Germline V CDR1 and CDR2: GTSNPN, SVGIG (reference sequence). With 3 bases clipped from V and 8 bases from J, the junction kept 14 bases outside the gene matches.

This rearrangement joins TRBV9 to TRBJ1-2; 9 nucleotides match TRBD1. The CDR3 has 16 residues. The V segment lost 0 bases and the J segment 2 bases; nucleotides outside the gene matches: 5. From germline, CDR1 is SGDLS and CDR2 YYNGEE. The DNA of the CDR3 is TGTGCCAGCAGCGTAGGTTTGGGGACAGGGAACTATGGCTACACCTTC. Its protein is CASSVGLGTGNYGYTF.

As for this clone: A read error may be the cause here, since a much bigger clone is one base away. The identical CDR3 is also encoded by other nucleotide sequences in the sample. The chain combines TRBV7-9 with TRBJ1-2; no firm D call. The length of the CDR3 is 12 residues. Per germline, CDR1 SEHNR and CDR2 FQNEAQ (reference sequence). Trimming took off 5 bases at V and 2 bases at J, with 6 bases between the two ends. The CDR3 DNA follows: TGTGCCAGCAGCCCTCAGAACTATGGCTACACCTTC. Translating it yields CASSPQNYGYTF. The whole variable domain, remainder taken from reference TRBV7-9 and TRBJ1-2, is DTGVSQNPRHKITKRGQNVTFRCDPISEHNRLYWYRQTLGQGPEFLTYFQNEAQLEKSRLLSDRFSAERPKGSFSTLEIQRTEQGDSAMYLCASSPQNYGYTFGSGTRLTVV.

V and J are TRBV3-1 (or the pseudogene TRBV3-2) and TRBJ2-5; no clear D gene. Looked up from germline, CDR1 is LGHDT and CDR2 is YNNKEL (reference sequence). V was shortened by 2 bases and J by 1 base, with 5 bases between the two germline ends. The CDR3 length is 13 residues. The CDR3 DNA follows: TGTGCCAGCAGCCAACCAGTCCAAGAGACCCAGTACTTC. It translates to CASSQPVQETQYF.

This clone was seen just once. The CDR3 carries no conserved terminal phenylalanine or tryptophan, so it likely arises from a read error. Because the CDR3's place on the DNA is in doubt, the DNA is left out and the CDR3 is given as listed by TCRdb. This chain links TRBV27 with TRBJ1-2. The V gene's germline CDR1 is MNHEY and CDR2 SMNVEV (reference sequence). Ends included, the CDR3 has 9 residues. Here the CDR3 reads CASARGPGG.

The rearrangement uses TRBV13 and TRBJ1-3, with D possibly TRBD1 on 5 matching bases. The V end lost 4 bases, the J end lost 0 bases, and 10 bases lay between the germline ends. The CDR3 extends over 15 amino acids. Germline CDR1 is PRHDT and CDR2 is FYEKMQ (reference sequence). The CDR3 nucleotides read TGTGCCAGCAGCTGGATGGGGGGCTCTGGAAACACCATATATTTT. Translating it yields CASSWMGGSGNTIYF. The variable domain in full, with the rest retrieved from reference TRBV13 and TRBJ1-3, is AAGVIQSPRHLIKEKRETATLKCYPIPRHDTVYWYQQGPGQDPQFLISFYEKMQSDKGSIPDRFSAQQFSDYHSELNMSSLELGDSALYFCASSWMGGSGNTIYFGEGSWLTVV.

This clone has a handful of counts. The chain combines TRBV27 with TRBJ2-1, with 12 bases fitting TRBD1. V shed 7 bases, J shed 7 bases, and the junction held 14 bases outside the gene matches. The CDR3 sequence is 17 residues long. Germline V CDR1 and CDR2: MNHEY, SMNVEV (reference sequence). CDR3 DNA: TGTGCCAGCACCTCCGTTTTGGGACAGGGGGCGAAGAATGAGCAGTTCTTC. Residues: CASTSVLGQGAKNEQFF.

V and J are TRBV6-5 and TRBJ2-2, with D unclear. The V end was cut by 3 bases, the J end by 6 bases, with 5 bases between. This CDR3 has 12 amino acids. Germline CDR1 and CDR2: MNHEY and SVGAGI. This CDR3 reads CASSYNSGELFF. In DNA form, the CDR3 reads TGTGCCAGCAGTTATAATTCCGGGGAGCTGTTTTTT.

The J gene is TRBJ1-5, the V gene TRBV6-2 or TRBV6-3; tentatively, D is TRBD1 (5 bases). Trimming shortened V by 0 bases and J by 6 bases, and 12 bases separated the two germline ends. The CDR3 runs 15 residues. In germline, CDR1 is MNHEY, CDR2 SVGEGT. In DNA form, the CDR3 reads TGTGCCAGCAGTTACTCAAGCTCAGGGACTCAGCCCCAGCATTTT. Protein product: CASSYSSSGTQPQHF.

This clone was detected a few times. This CDR3 reads CASTPGVTGELFF. The DNA for the CDR3 is TGTGCCAGCACCCCGGGGGTGACCGGGGAGCTGTTTTTT. V is TRBV7-9 and J is TRBJ2-2; D possibly corresponds to TRBD2 (6 bases). Germline CDR1 SEHNR, CDR2 FQNEAQ (reference sequence). This CDR3 contains 13 residues. Between the trimmed V and J ends, which lost 7 bases and 5 bases, there was a span of 11 bases.

This clone occurred once. The J gene is TRBJ1-1, the V gene TRBV9, with D possibly TRBD1 on 5 matching bases. Germline V gene data show CDR1 as SGDLS and CDR2 as YYNGEE. The CDR3 contains 15 residues. The V and J ends lost 0 bases and 2 bases respectively, with 11 bases between them. This CDR3 is CASSVDPQGNTEAFF. CDR3 nucleotides: TGTGCCAGCAGCGTAGATCCGCAGGGAAACACTGAAGCTTTCTTT.

This sequence joins TRBV2 and TRBJ2-7; 7 bases agree with TRBD1. CDR3 size: 13 residues. Losses at the gene ends were 6 bases for V and 3 bases for J; bases not matched to a gene: 5. Germline CDR1 reads SNHLY; CDR2 reads FYNNEI. The CDR3 DNA reads TGTGCCAGCAGCCGTCAGGGGGACTACGAGCAGTACTTC. Translation gives CASSRQGDYEQYF.

CDR3 amino acids: CASRTTGDTQYF. CDR3 in DNA: TGTGCCAGCAGAACCACAGGAGATACGCAGTATTTT. The gene calls are TRBV12-3 or TRBV12-4 and TRBJ2-3; D might be TRBD1 (5 bases). The length of the CDR3 is 12 residues. V shed 6 bases and J shed 5 bases, with 9 bases lying between them.

This chain uses TRBV27 with TRBJ1-1; 10 nucleotides line up with TRBD1. V lost 5 bases, J lost 5 bases, and 5 bases stayed unmatched. The CDR3 extends over 14 amino acids. Looked up from germline, CDR1 is MNHEY and CDR2 is SMNVEV (reference sequence). The DNA for the CDR3 is TGTGCCAGCAGTCGACAGGGGGCCAAGACTGAAGCTTTCTTT. Its protein product is CASSRQGAKTEAFF.

The genes are TRBV19 and TRBJ2-3; D could derive from TRBD1 or TRBD2 (5 bases each). The V gene's germline CDR1 is LNHDA and CDR2 SQIVND (reference sequence). The CDR3 loop spans 15 amino acids. Deletions cut 6 bases from V and 0 bases from J, with 13 bases between. CDR3 residues: CASSLTGGSTDTQYF. The CDR3 DNA follows: TGTGCCAGTAGCCTTACAGGAGGCAGCACAGATACGCAGTATTTT.

The genes are TRBV6-5 and TRBJ1-2, with TRBD1 matching over 9 bases. The J segment lost 6 bases and the V segment lost 6 bases, leaving 11 bases of the junction unmatched. Per germline, CDR1 MNHEY and CDR2 SVGAGI. This CDR3 region has 15 residues. The chain's CDR3 is CASSGYTGGANGYTF. The CDR3 region has the DNA TGTGCCAGCAGCGGATATACAGGGGGCGCTAATGGCTACACCTTC.

The chain combines TRBV29-1 with TRBJ2-7; unclear D gene. The CDR3 spans 13 residues. Trimming took 3 bases from V and 1 from J, leaving 10 bases between them. CDR1 and CDR2 from the germline V gene are SQVTM and ANQGSEA. CDR3 sequence: CSVDVPDSYEQYF. CDR3 nucleotides: TGCAGCGTTGATGTACCCGATTCCTACGAGCAGTACTTC.

This clone appeared a single time. The chain combines TRBV6-2 or TRBV6-3 with TRBJ2-7; D ambiguous. The germline V gene has CDR1 MNHEY and CDR2 SVGEGT. The V gene lost 5 bases and the J gene lost 3 bases, with 8 bases spanning the gap. The length of the CDR3 is 12 residues. CDR3 in amino acids: CASSPGFYEQYF. CDR3 in DNA: TGTGCCAGCAGTCCCGGTTTCTACGAGCAGTACTTC.

This clone was seen more than once but under ten times. The V and J genes are TRBV30 and TRBJ1-6; D is uncertain. This CDR3 has 12 amino acids. Germline V gene data show CDR1 as GTSNPN and CDR2 as SVGIG (reference sequence). Deletions cut 3 bases from V and 6 bases from J, with 6 bases between. The CDR3 nucleotides are TGTGCCTGGAGCTGGACTAATTCACCCCTCCACTTT. This translates into CAWSWTNSPLHF.

This clone was found once. The J gene is TRBJ1-2, the V gene TRBV5-4; 7 bases align to TRBD1. The ends lost 1 base at V and 7 bases at J; junction bases unmatched: 7. This CDR3 is 14 amino acids long. Per germline, CDR1 SGHNT and CDR2 YYREEE (reference sequence). CDR3 loop: CASSLTGTVGGYTF. Here the CDR3 DNA reads TGTGCCAGCAGCTTGACCGGGACAGTAGGTGGCTACACCTTC.

The rearrangement uses TRBV6-5 and TRBJ2-7; 8 nucleotides align to TRBD1. The CDR3 is 14 residues long. V trimming: 5 bases; J trimming: 5 bases; junction bases outside the gene matches: 8. Per the germline V gene, CDR1 is MNHEY and CDR2 is SVGAGI. In DNA form, the CDR3 reads TGTGCCAGCAGTAAGGACAGGGTGAGCCACGAGCAGTACTTC. Translating it yields CASSKDRVSHEQYF.

This chain joins TRBV4-1 and TRBJ1-6; 9 bases fit TRBD1. J lost 10 bases, V lost 3 bases, and 13 bases had no gene match. Germline CDR1 MGHRA, CDR2 YSYEKL. The CDR3 sequence is 17 residues long. The CDR3 region is CASSQTPRWTGASPLHF. CDR3 nucleotides: TGCGCCAGCAGCCAGACCCCCCGGTGGACAGGGGCCTCACCCCTCCACTTT.

The gene calls are TRBV11-2 and TRBJ2-1; tentative D call: TRBD2 (6 bases). The V end lost 1 base, the J end lost 5 bases, and 12 bases lay between the germline ends. The CDR3 runs to 15 residues. Germline loops: CDR1 SGHAT, CDR2 FQNNGV. The CDR3 is CASSLGERANNEQFF. CDR3 in DNA: TGTGCCAGCAGCTTAGGTGAGCGGGCCAACAATGAGCAGTTCTTC.

The chain uses TRBV4-3 and TRBJ1-6, with no clear D. The V end lost 1 base, the J end lost 9 bases, and 7 bases lay between the germline ends. The length of the CDR3 is 13 residues. Germline values: CDR1 LGHNA, CDR2 YSLEER. In DNA, the CDR3 is TGCGCCAGCAGCCAAGTCATCGGTTCACCCCTCCACTTT. Protein sequence: CASSQVIGSPLHF.